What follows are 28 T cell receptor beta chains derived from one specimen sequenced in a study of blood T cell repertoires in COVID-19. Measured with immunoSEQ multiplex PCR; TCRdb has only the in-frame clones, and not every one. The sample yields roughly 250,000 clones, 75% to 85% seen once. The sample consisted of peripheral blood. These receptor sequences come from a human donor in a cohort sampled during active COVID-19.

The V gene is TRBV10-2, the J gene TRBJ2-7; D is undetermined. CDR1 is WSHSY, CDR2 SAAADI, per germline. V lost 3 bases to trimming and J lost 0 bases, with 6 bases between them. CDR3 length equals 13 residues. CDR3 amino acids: CASSDENSYEQYF. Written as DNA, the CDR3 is TGCGCCAGCAGTGATGAGAACTCCTACGAGCAGTACTTC.

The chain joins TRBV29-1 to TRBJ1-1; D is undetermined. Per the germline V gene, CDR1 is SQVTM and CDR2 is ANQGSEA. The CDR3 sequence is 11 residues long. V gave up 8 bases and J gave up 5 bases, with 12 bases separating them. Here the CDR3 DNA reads TGCAGCTCGCGGGTTGGGACTGAAGCTTTCTTT. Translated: CSSRVGTEAFF.

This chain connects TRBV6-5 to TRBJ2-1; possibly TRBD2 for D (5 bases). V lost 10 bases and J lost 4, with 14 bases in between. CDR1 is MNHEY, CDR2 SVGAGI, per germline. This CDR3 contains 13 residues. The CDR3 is CATQNRGYNEQFF. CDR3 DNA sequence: TGTGCCACACAGAACCGGGGATACAATGAGCAGTTCTTC.

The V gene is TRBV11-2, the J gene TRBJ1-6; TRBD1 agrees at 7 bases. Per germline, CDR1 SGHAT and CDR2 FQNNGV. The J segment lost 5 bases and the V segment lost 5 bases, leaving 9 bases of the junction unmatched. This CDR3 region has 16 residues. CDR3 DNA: TGTGCCAGCAGCCAGACCCTGGGACAGAATAATTCACCCCTCCACTTT. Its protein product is CASSQTLGQNNSPLHF. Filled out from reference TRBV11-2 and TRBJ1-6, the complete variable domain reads EAGVAQSPRYKIIEKRQSVAFWCNPISGHATLYWYQQILGQGPKLLIQFQNNGVVDDSQLPKDRFSAERLKGVDSTLKIQPAKLEDSAVYLCASSQTLGQNNSPLHFGNGTRLTVT.

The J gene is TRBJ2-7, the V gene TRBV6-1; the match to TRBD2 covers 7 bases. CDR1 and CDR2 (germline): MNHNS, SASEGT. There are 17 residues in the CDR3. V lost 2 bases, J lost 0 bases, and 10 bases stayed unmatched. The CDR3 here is CASSESLAGGSSYEQYF. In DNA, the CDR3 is TGTGCCAGCAGTGAAAGTTTGGCAGGCGGGAGCTCCTACGAGCAGTACTTC.

DNA for the CDR3: TGTGCCTGGAGTCGGACTAGCAAGTACGAGCAGTACTTC. Translation gives CAWSRTSKYEQYF. The chain has TRBV30 and TRBJ2-7; 8 bases agree with TRBD2. This CDR3 contains 13 residues. CDR1 is GTSNPN and CDR2 is SVGIG in the germline V gene (reference sequence). J gave up 4 bases and V 2 bases, and 4 bases lay outside the gene matches.

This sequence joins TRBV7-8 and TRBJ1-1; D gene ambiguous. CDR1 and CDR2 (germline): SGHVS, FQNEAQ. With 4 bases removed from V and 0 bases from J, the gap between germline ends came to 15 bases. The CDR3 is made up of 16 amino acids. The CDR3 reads CASSSPRRALNTEAFF. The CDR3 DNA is TGTGCCAGCAGCTCTCCACGGCGGGCTCTGAACACTGAAGCTTTCTTT.

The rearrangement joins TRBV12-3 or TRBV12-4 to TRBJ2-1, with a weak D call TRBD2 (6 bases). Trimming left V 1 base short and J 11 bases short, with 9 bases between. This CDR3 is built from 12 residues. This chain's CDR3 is CASSLGTTQQFF. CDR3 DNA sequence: TGTGCCAGCAGTTTAGGGACTACCCAGCAGTTCTTC.

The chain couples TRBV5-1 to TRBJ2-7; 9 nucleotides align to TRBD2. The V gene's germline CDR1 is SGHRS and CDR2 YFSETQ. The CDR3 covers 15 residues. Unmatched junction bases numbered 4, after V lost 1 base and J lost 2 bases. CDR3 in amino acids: CASSLWTSVPYEQYF. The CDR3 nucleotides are TGCGCCAGCAGCTTGTGGACTAGCGTCCCCTACGAGCAGTACTTC.

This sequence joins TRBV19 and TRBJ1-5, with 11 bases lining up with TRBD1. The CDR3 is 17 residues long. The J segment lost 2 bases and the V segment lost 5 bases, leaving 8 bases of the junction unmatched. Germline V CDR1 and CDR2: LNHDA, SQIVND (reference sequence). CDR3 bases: TGTGCCAGTAGTTCGGGACAGGGGGTGTTCGGCAATCAGCCCCAGCATTTT. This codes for CASSSGQGVFGNQPQHF.

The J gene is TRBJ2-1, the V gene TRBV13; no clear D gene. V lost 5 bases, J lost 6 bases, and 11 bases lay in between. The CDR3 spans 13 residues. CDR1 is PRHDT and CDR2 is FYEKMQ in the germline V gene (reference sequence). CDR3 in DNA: TGTGCCAGCAGCCCCCGGCTAGTCAATGAGCAGTTCTTC. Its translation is CASSPRLVNEQFF.

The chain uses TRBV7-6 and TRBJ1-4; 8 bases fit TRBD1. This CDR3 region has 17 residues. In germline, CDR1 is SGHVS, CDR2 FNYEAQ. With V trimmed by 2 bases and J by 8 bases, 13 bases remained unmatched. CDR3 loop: CASSLSPPGQVKEKLFF. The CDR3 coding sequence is TGTGCCAGCAGCTTATCACCCCCGGGACAGGTTAAAGAAAAACTGTTTTTT.

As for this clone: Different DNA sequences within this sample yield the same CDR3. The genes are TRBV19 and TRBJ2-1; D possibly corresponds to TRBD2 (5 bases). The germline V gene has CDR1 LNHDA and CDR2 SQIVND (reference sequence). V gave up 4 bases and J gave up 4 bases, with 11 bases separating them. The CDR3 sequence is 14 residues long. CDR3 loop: CASSTGRDYNEQFF. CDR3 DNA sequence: TGTGCCAGTAGTACCGGCCGGGATTACAATGAGCAGTTCTTC.

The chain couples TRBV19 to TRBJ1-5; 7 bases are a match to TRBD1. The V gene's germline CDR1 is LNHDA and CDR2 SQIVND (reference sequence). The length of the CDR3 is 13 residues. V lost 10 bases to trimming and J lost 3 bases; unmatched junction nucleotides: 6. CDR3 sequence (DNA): TGTGCCACTGAGGACAGGCCCAATCAGCCCCAGCATTTT. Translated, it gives CATEDRPNQPQHF.

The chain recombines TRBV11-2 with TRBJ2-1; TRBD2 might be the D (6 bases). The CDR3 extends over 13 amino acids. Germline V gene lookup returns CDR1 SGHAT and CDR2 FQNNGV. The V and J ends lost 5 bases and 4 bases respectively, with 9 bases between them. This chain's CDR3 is CASSLGTYNEQFF. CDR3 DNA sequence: TGTGCCAGCAGCCTTGGGACTTACAATGAGCAGTTCTTC.

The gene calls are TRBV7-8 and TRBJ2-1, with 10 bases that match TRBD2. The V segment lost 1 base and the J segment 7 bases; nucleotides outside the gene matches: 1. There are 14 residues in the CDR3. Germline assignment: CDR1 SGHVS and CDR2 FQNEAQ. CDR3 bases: TGTGCCAGCAGCTTAGTACTAGCGGGAAATGAGCAGTTCTTC. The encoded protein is CASSLVLAGNEQFF. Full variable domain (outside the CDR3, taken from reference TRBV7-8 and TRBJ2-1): GAGVSQSPRYKVAKRGQDVALRCDPISGHVSLFWYQQALGQGPEFLTYFQNEAQLDKSGLPSDRFFAERPEGSVSTLKIQRTQQEDSAVYLCASSLVLAGNEQFFGPGTRLTVL.

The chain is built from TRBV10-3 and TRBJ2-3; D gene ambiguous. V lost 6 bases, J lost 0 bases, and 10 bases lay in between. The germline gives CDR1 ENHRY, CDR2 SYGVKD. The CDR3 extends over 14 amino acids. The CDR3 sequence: CAIRVTGSTDTQYF. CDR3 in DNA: TGTGCCATCAGGGTGACTGGGAGCACAGATACGCAGTATTTT.

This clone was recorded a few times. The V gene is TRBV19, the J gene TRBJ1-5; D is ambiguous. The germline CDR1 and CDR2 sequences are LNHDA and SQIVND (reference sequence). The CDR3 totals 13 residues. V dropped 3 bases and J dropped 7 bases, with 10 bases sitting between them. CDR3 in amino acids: CASSISGEQPQHF. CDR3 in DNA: TGTGCCAGTAGTATCTCCGGAGAGCAGCCCCAGCATTTT.

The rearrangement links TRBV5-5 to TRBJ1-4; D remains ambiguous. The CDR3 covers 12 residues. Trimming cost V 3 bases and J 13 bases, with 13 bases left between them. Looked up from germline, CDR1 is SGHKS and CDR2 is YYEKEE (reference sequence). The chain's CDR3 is CASSSSGSGLFF. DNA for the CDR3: TGTGCCAGCAGCTCGTCGGGTTCGGGACTGTTTTTT.

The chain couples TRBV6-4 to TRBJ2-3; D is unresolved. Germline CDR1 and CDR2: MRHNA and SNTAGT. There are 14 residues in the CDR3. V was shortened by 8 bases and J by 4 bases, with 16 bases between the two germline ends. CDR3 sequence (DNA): TGTGCCAGCGGCCAGGCCGTTGGCGCAGATACGCAGTATTTT. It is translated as CASGQAVGADTQYF.

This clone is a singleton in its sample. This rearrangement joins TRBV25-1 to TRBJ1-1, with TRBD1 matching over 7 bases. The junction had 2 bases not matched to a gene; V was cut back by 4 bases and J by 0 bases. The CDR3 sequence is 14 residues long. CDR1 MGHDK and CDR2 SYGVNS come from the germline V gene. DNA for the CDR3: TGTGCCAGCAGTGGGGGACAGATGAACACTGAAGCTTTCTTT. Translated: CASSGGQMNTEAFF. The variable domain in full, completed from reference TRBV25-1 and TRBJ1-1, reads EADIYQTPRYLVIGTGKKITLECSQTMGHDKMYWYQQDPGMELHLIHYSYGVNSTEKGDLSSESTVSRIRTEHFPLTLESARPSHTSQYLCASSGGQMNTEAFFGQGTRLTVV.

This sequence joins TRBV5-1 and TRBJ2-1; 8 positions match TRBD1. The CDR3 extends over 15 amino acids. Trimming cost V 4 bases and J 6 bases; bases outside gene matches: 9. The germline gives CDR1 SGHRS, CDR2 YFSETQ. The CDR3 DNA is TGCGCCAGCAGCCCCCGACAGGGGCTAGGCAATGAGCAGTTCTTC. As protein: CASSPRQGLGNEQFF.

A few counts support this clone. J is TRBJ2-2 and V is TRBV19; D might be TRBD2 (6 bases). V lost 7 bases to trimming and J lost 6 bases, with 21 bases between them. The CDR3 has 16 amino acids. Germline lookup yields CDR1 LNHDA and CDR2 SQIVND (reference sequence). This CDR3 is CASKTPGTTGAGELFF. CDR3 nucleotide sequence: TGTGCCAGTAAGACCCCCGGGACCACGGGGGCCGGGGAGCTGTTTTTT.

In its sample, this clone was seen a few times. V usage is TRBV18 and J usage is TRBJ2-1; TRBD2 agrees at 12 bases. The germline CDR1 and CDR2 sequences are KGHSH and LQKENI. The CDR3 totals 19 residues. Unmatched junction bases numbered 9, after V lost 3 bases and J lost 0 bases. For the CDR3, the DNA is TGTGCCAGCTCACCTCTTCCAGGGACTAGCGGGTACTCCTACAATGAGCAGTTCTTC. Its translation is CASSPLPGTSGYSYNEQFF.

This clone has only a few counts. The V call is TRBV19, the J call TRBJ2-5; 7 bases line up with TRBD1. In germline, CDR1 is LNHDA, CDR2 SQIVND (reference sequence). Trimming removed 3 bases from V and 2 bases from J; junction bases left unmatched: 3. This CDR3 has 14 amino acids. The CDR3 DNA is TGTGCCAGTAGTATCGGACAGGCGCAAGAGACCCAGTACTTC. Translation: CASSIGQAQETQYF.

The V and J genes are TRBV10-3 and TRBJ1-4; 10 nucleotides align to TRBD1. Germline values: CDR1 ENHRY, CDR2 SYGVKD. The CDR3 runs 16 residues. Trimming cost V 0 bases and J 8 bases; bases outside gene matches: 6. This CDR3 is CAISESGDRGNEKLFF. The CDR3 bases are TGTGCCATCAGTGAGTCGGGGGACAGGGGCAACGAAAAACTGTTTTTT.

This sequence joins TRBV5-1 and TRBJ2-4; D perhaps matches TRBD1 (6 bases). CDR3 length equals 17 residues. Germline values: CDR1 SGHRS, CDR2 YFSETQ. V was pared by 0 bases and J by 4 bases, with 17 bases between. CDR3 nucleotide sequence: TGCGCCAGCAGCTTGGTTGCGGCCACGGACAGTAAAAACATTCAGTACTTC. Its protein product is CASSLVAATDSKNIQYF.

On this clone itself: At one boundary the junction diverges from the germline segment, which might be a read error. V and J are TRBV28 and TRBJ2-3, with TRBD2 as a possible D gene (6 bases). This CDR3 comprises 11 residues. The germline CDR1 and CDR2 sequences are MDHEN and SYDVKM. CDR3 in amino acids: CASSLNRERDF. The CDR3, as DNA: TGTGCCAGCAGTTTAAATCGGGAGAGGGATTTT.